Many counts were recorded for the clone carrying this T cell receptor (beta chain). The antigen is not known. The sample comes from a study of T-cell memory formation after mild COVID-19. It was 5'RACE with constant-segment primers that produced the TCR alpha and TCR beta cDNA libraries, which carried sample barcodes and UMIs. Via MiXCR, TCRdb re-called the 5' RACE reads, giving one row per CDR3 protein. Of 300,000 to 400,000 distinct CDR3 sequences detected, approximately 13% appear once; the ten largest clones hold about 22%. Study-level points and caveats: Memory from before infection featured some responding clones, which suggests cross-reactive memory joined. A balance of CD4 and CD8 characterized clones contracting day 15 to 85, whereas later expanders leaned CD4+.

The sequence came from a man between 18 and 29 years old who had mild COVID-19 (a few samples of this study predate the infection). Cell type and time point are not known. The sequenced sample was PBMCs or a T cell subset sorted from them (not recorded which).

As DNA, the CDR3 is TGTGCCAGCAGCGGAACCTGGGACTGGTCTGGGGGTGAGCAGTTCTTC. Amino acids: CASSGTWDWSGGEQFF. The rearrangement uses TRBV2 and TRBJ2-1, with D tentatively TRBD2 (6 bases). The CDR3 is 16 residues long. Germline V gene lookup returns CDR1 SNHLY and CDR2 FYNNEI. The V gene lost 6 bases and the J gene lost 9 bases, with 24 bases spanning the gap.